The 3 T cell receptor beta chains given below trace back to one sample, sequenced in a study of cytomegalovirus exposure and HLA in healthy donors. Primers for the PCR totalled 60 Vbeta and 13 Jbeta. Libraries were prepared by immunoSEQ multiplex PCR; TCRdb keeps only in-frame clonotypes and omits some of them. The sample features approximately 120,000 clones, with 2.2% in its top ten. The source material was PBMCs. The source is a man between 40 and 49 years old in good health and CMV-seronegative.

CDR3 in amino acids: CASSLGHLRETQYF. The CDR3 DNA is TGTGCCAGCAGCTTAGGGCATTTGAGGGAGACCCAGTACTTC. The rearrangement links TRBV11-3 to TRBJ2-5; no clear D. Trimming cost V 1 base and J 5 bases, with 11 bases left between them. CDR1 and CDR2 (germline): SGHNT, YENEEA. There are 14 residues in the CDR3.

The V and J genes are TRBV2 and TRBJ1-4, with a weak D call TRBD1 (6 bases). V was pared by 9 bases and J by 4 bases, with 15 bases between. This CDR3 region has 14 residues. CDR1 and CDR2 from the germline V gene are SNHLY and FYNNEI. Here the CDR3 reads CASLPGHSNEKLFF. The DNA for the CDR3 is TGTGCCAGTCTTCCGGGACATAGTAATGAAAAACTGTTTTTT.

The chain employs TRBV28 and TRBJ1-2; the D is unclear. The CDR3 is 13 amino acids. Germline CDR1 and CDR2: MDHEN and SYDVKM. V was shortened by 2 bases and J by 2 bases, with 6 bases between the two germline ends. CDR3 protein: CASSLPENYGYTF. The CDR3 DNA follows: TGTGCCAGCAGTTTACCAGAAAACTATGGCTACACCTTC.